A selection of T cell receptor beta chains follows, all from one sample in a study of T cell repertoires in cytomegalovirus infection. One entry per CDR3 protein results from TCRdb running MiXCR on the reads. The sample gives fewer than 200,000 distinct CDR3 sequences, roughly a fifth of which show up once; around 2.7% is in the top ten. The sample comprised PBMCs. These receptors were taken from a human donor in good health (CMV status not recorded). Some clones in this sample may be carry-over from other donors' samples. Each CDR3 is given with its conserved first and last residue. The order of the fields is D gene, clone size, J gene, V gene, CDR3 protein, CDR3 DNA. The D gene is left open where the match is weak. Size values are once, few and many counts, or a class for expanded clones, and some rows have none.

TRBD2	.	TRBJ2-5	TRBV20-1	CSARDLTSGVTQYF	TGCAGTGCTAGAGATCTCACCAGCGGGGTGACCCAGTACTTC
.	many	TRBJ1-1	TRBV11-2	CASSPRDTEAFF	TGTGCCAGCAGCCCCCGGGACACTGAAGCTTTCTTT
TRBD1	.	TRBJ2-1	TRBV5-1	CASEPGTGVKRRCYNEQFF	TGCGCCAGCGAACCCGGGACAGGGGTTAAGCGCCGCTGCTACAATGAGCAGTTCTTC
.	.	TRBJ2-3	TRBV20-1	CSASSSADTQYF	TGCAGTGCTAGCAGTAGTGCAGATACGCAGTATTTT
.	.	TRBJ2-7	TRBV28	CASSLIRFVQYF	TGTGCCAGCAGTTTGATCAGGTTTGTGCAGTACTTC
.	.	TRBJ1-5	TRBV28	CASSPTDRIYQPQHF	TGTGCCAGCAGTCCCACAGACAGGATTTATCAGCCCCAGCATTTT
.	few	TRBJ2-5	TRBV20-1	CSANFDAFQETQYF	TGCAGTGCTAACTTCGATGCGTTCCAAGAGACCCAGTACTTC
.	.	TRBJ1-2	TRBV5-1	CASSLDNRRYTF	TGCGCCAGCAGCTTGGACAATCGTCGCTACACCTTC
.	.	TRBJ2-7	TRBV12-3/TRBV12-4	CASRSTGGLYEQYF	TGTGCCAGCAGGTCGACAGGTGGGCTCTACGAGCAGTACTTC
.	many	TRBJ1-2	TRBV7-2	CASSFASGDIGNYGYTF	TGTGCCAGCAGCTTTGCGTCGGGGGACATAGGTAACTATGGCTACACCTTC
.	many	TRBJ1-2	TRBV5-4	CASSLVGAGYGYTF	TGTGCCAGCAGCCTGGTGGGGGCTGGCTATGGCTACACCTTC
TRBD2	few	TRBJ2-5	TRBV6-6	CASSYYGTSGETQYF	TGTGCCAGCAGTTATTACGGGACTAGCGGAGAGACCCAGTACTTC
TRBD1	.	TRBJ1-2	TRBV12-3/TRBV12-4	CASRAQGAAGYTF	TGTGCCAGCAGGGCACAGGGGGCGGCTGGCTACACCTTC
.	.	TRBJ1-2	TRBV20-1	CSARSLSQANYGYTF	TGCAGTGCTAGAAGCCTCAGTCAAGCTAACTATGGCTACACCTTC
.	.	TRBJ1-3	TRBV7-2	CASSSRPGTGPDTIYF	TGTGCCAGCAGCTCGCGACCCGGGACCGGGCCGGACACCATATATTTT
.	many	TRBJ1-1	TRBV7-2	CASSLERNTEAFF	TGTGCCAGCAGCTTAGAACGGAACACTGAAGCTTTCTTT